A single sample gave rise to the 29 T cell receptor beta chains below, sequenced in a study of blood T cell repertoires in COVID-19. Using immunoSEQ multiplex PCR, the repertoire was profiled, and TCRdb retains in-frame clones only, with some absent. This table holds fewer than 25,000 clones, under 90% found once. Source material: peripheral blood. The receptors here all came from a man in his sixties or seventies with acute or convalescent COVID-19.

V usage is TRBV7-8 and J usage is TRBJ2-5; TRBD2 is a possible D gene (5 bases). The CDR3 length is 15 residues. The ends were cut back, 3 bases at V and 4 bases at J, with 15 bases in the middle. Germline loops: CDR1 SGHVS, CDR2 FQNEAQ. The CDR3 spells CASSFAGGPGETQYF. The CDR3 nucleotides are TGTGCCAGCAGCTTTGCTGGCGGGCCGGGAGAGACCCAGTACTTC.

The chain is built from TRBV5-6 and TRBJ1-1; no clear D gene. The CDR3 loop spans 13 amino acids. The V gene's germline CDR1 is SGHDT and CDR2 YYEEEE. Between the trimmed V and J ends, which lost 6 bases and 1 base, there was a span of 10 bases. The CDR3 spells CASTSRANTEAFF. In DNA form, the CDR3 reads TGTGCCAGCACCTCGAGGGCGAACACTGAAGCTTTCTTT.

The chain is built from TRBV9 and TRBJ2-1; no firm D call. Trimming shortened V by 0 bases and J by 7 bases, and 11 bases separated the two germline ends. The CDR3 consists of 14 residues. Germline V CDR1 and CDR2: SGDLS, YYNGEE. CDR3 region: CASSVATTANEQFF. The CDR3 nucleotides read TGTGCCAGCAGCGTAGCTACAACAGCTAATGAGCAGTTCTTC.

This clone has just one count. V and J are TRBV20-1 and TRBJ2-7, with D unresolved. Per the germline V gene, CDR1 is DFQATT and CDR2 is SNEGSKA (reference sequence). Trimming took 6 bases from V and 2 from J, leaving 5 bases between them. The CDR3 length is 10 residues. Here the CDR3 DNA reads TGCAGTGCCGGTGCCTACGAGCAGTACTTC. This codes for CSAGAYEQYF.

The chain carries TRBV19 and TRBJ1-4; D is unclear. Germline V lookup: CDR1 LNHDA, CDR2 SQIVND (reference sequence). The CDR3 runs 14 residues. V gave up 2 bases and J gave up 7 bases, with 11 bases separating them. Here the CDR3 reads CASSISRQAEKLFF. DNA of the CDR3: TGTGCCAGTAGTATAAGTAGGCAGGCTGAAAAACTGTTTTTT. Full variable domain (remainder filled in from reference TRBV19 and TRBJ1-4): DGGITQSPKYLFRKEGQNVTLSCEQNLNHDAMYWYRQDPGQGLRLIYYSQIVNDFQKGDIAEGYSVSREKKESFPLTVTSAQKNPTAFYLCASSISRQAEKLFFGSGTQLSVL.

This clone was seen just once. The chain has TRBV18 and TRBJ1-2; TRBD1 is a possible D gene (6 bases). Germline V CDR1 and CDR2: KGHSH, LQKENI. V dropped 3 bases and J dropped 5 bases, with 10 bases sitting between them. The CDR3 is 13 amino acids. Here the CDR3 reads CASSPDSSYGYTF. CDR3 coding DNA: TGTGCCAGCTCACCGGACAGCTCTTATGGCTACACCTTC.

Regarding this clone: The sample carries other DNA sequences with the same CDR3. The chain combines TRBV2 with TRBJ1-1, with 8 bases matching TRBD1. The germline CDR1 and CDR2 sequences are SNHLY and FYNNEI. This CDR3 region has 14 residues. V gave up 6 bases and J gave up 1 base; unmatched junction bases: 4. This CDR3 is CASSRDRPNTEAFF. The CDR3 bases are TGTGCCAGCAGCCGGGACAGGCCGAACACTGAAGCTTTCTTT.

The chain employs TRBV6-2 or TRBV6-3 and TRBJ2-2; D is perhaps TRBD2 (5 bases). V was trimmed by 0 bases and J by 13 bases, leaving 12 bases between them. The germline gives CDR1 MNHEY, CDR2 SVGEGT. There are 13 residues in the CDR3. The CDR3 sequence is CASSYSTSGRLFF. For the CDR3, the DNA is TGTGCCAGCAGTTACTCGACAAGCGGTCGGCTGTTTTTT.

This clone showed up just a few times. The rearrangement links TRBV6-6 to TRBJ2-1, with 14 bases lining up with TRBD2. V gave up 0 bases and J gave up 12 bases; unmatched junction bases: 7. This CDR3 is built from 16 residues. Germline V gene lookup returns CDR1 MNHNY and CDR2 SVGAGI (reference sequence). The CDR3 DNA is TGTGCCAGCAGTTACTCCGGGACTAGCGGGAGTGGAGGGCAGTTCTTC. This encodes CASSYSGTSGSGGQFF.

V usage is TRBV11-2 and J usage is TRBJ1-1; 9 nucleotides line up with TRBD1. Germline CDR1 is SGHAT and CDR2 is FQNNGV. The CDR3 runs 15 residues. V lost 7 bases to trimming and J lost 3 bases; unmatched junction nucleotides: 9. CDR3 in DNA: TGTGCCAGCAACCGCGGGACAGGGTTTGACACTGAAGCTTTCTTT. It translates to CASNRGTGFDTEAFF. The whole variable domain, remainder taken from reference TRBV11-2 and TRBJ1-1, is EAGVAQSPRYKIIEKRQSVAFWCNPISGHATLYWYQQILGQGPKLLIQFQNNGVVDDSQLPKDRFSAERLKGVDSTLKIQPAKLEDSAVYLCASNRGTGFDTEAFFGQGTRLTVV.

CDR3 in DNA: TGTGCCAGCGCGTCTAGCGGGGGCCCCCCCTACGAGCAGTACTTC. It encodes CASASSGGPPYEQYF. The chain couples TRBV6-6 to TRBJ2-7; 10 bases are a match to TRBD2. The V gene's germline CDR1 is MNHNY and CDR2 SVGAGI (reference sequence). Trimming removed 8 bases from V and 2 bases from J; junction bases left unmatched: 9. This CDR3 contains 15 residues.

This clone has a handful of counts. The V gene is TRBV2, the J gene TRBJ1-2; D uncertain. Germline V gene data show CDR1 as SNHLY and CDR2 as FYNNEI. The CDR3 has 14 amino acids. V was shortened by 10 bases and J by 0 bases, with 15 bases between the two germline ends. DNA for the CDR3: TGTGCCACCACTGACCGAGGAGCTAACTATGGCTACACCTTC. This encodes CATTDRGANYGYTF.

The rearrangement joins TRBV5-6 to TRBJ2-7; 8 bases map to TRBD1. There are 15 residues in the CDR3. Losses at the gene ends were 0 bases for V and 4 bases for J; bases not matched to a gene: 6. CDR1 is SGHDT, CDR2 YYEEEE, per germline. CDR3 nucleotide sequence: TGTGCCAGCAGCTTGGGGACAGGGTGGGAGTACGAGCAGTACTTC. Residues: CASSLGTGWEYEQYF. The full variable domain, its missing parts supplied by reference TRBV5-6 and TRBJ2-7, is DAGVTQSPTHLIKTRGQQVTLRCSPKSGHDTVSWYQQALGQGPQFIFQYYEEEERQRGNFPDRFSGHQFPNYSSELNVNALLLGDSALYLCASSLGTGWEYEQYFGPGTRLTVT.

The gene calls are TRBV7-2 and TRBJ2-2; D gene unclear. Looked up from germline, CDR1 is SGHTA and CDR2 is FQGNSA. Trimming left V 2 bases short and J 2 bases short, with 6 bases between. This CDR3 contains 14 residues. CDR3 DNA sequence: TGTGCCAGCAGCTTATTCTCCAACACCGGGGAGCTGTTTTTT. Its translation: CASSLFSNTGELFF.

V usage is TRBV29-1 and J usage is TRBJ1-1, with 9 bases lining up with TRBD1. Germline V gene lookup returns CDR1 SQVTM and CDR2 ANQGSEA. There are 13 residues in the CDR3. J gave up 5 bases and V 7 bases, and 8 bases lay outside the gene matches. CDR3 residues: CSALRDRETEAFF. The CDR3 DNA reads as TGCAGCGCACTTCGGGACAGGGAAACTGAAGCTTTCTTT.

The genes are TRBV6-5 and TRBJ2-4; possible D gene TRBD2, 6 bases. The CDR3 is 15 amino acids. Germline V lookup: CDR1 MNHEY, CDR2 SVGAGI. Trimming removed 5 bases from V and 6 bases from J, with 17 bases in between. The CDR3: CASSIGGEVRNIQYF. The DNA for the CDR3 is TGTGCCAGCAGTATCGGAGGGGAGGTGAGAAACATTCAGTACTTC.

The chain has TRBV24-1 and TRBJ2-1, with D perhaps TRBD2 (8 bases). CDR1 is KGHDR and CDR2 is SFDVKD in the germline V gene. V gave up 0 bases and J gave up 8 bases, with 16 bases separating them. This CDR3 is built from 16 residues. The CDR3 nucleotides read TGTGCCACCAGTGATTTGACGGGAGGGGGCTTAGATGAGCAGTTCTTC. This encodes CATSDLTGGGLDEQFF.

The genes are TRBV6-5 and TRBJ1-3; 9 bases match TRBD1. The CDR3 has 14 amino acids. Germline V gene lookup returns CDR1 MNHEY and CDR2 SVGAGI. Unmatched junction bases numbered 3, after V lost 6 bases and J lost 3 bases. CDR3 nucleotides: TGTGCCAGCAGCCTGACAGGGGGTGGAAACACCATATATTTT. Encoded protein: CASSLTGGGNTIYF.

The V gene is TRBV27, the J gene TRBJ2-1, with D unclear. Germline values: CDR1 MNHEY, CDR2 SMNVEV (reference sequence). With 0 bases removed from V and 9 bases from J, the gap between germline ends came to 9 bases. CDR3 length: 13 amino acids. The CDR3 here is CASSLSERVEQFF. The CDR3 DNA is TGTGCCAGCAGTTTATCGGAACGGGTTGAGCAGTTCTTC.

This rearrangement joins TRBV2 to TRBJ2-1, with D tentatively TRBD2 (5 bases). CDR3 size: 12 residues. The germline V gene encodes CDR1 SNHLY and CDR2 FYNNEI. The V and J ends lost 6 bases and 9 bases respectively, with 12 bases between them. The CDR3 DNA follows: TGTGCCAGCAGCTGGACGACTACTGAGCAGTTCTTC. Protein product: CASSWTTTEQFF.

This clone was picked up one time. The chain joins TRBV19 to TRBJ1-5; TRBD1 matches 8 bases. With 4 bases clipped from V and 4 bases from J, the junction kept 6 bases outside the gene matches. This CDR3 region has 15 residues. Germline V gene lookup returns CDR1 LNHDA and CDR2 SQIVND (reference sequence). The CDR3 nucleotides are TGTGCCAGTAGTACCTCGGGACAGGCTAATCAGCCCCAGCATTTT. This codes for CASSTSGQANQPQHF.

The chain employs TRBV5-1 and TRBJ2-5; 10 bases fit TRBD1. CDR3 length equals 15 residues. Germline CDR1 reads SGHRS; CDR2 reads YFSETQ. V shed 5 bases and J 5 bases; nucleotides not matched to a gene: 9. The CDR3 spells CASRRDRGPRETQYF. The CDR3 DNA reads TGCGCCAGCAGACGTGACAGGGGGCCTCGGGAGACCCAGTACTTC.

This chain joins TRBV5-4 and TRBJ1-1; D is unresolved. The CDR3 covers 13 residues. CDR1 and CDR2 (germline): SGHNT, YYREEE (reference sequence). V was trimmed by 4 bases and J by 0 bases, leaving 7 bases between them. The CDR3 DNA reads as TGTGCCAGCAGCGGCCAGGTGAACACTGAAGCTTTCTTT. Protein: CASSGQVNTEAFF.

The CDR3 region is CASSWDSFYEQYF. The CDR3 DNA reads as TGTGCCAGCAGTTGGGACAGCTTTTACGAGCAGTACTTC. The genes are TRBV6-6 and TRBJ2-7, with 7 bases fitting TRBD1. With V trimmed by 4 bases and J by 4 bases, 4 bases remained unmatched. The CDR3 spans 13 residues. Germline values: CDR1 MNHNY, CDR2 SVGAGI (reference sequence).

This clone was found a few times. This chain connects TRBV12-3 or TRBV12-4 to TRBJ2-2; D not resolved. This CDR3 region has 13 residues. Trimming removed 7 bases from V and 2 bases from J, with 8 bases in between. CDR3 DNA: TGTGCCAGCACTTCCACAAACACCGGGGAGCTGTTTTTT. It encodes CASTSTNTGELFF.

The chain employs TRBV7-8 and TRBJ2-5, with a possible D match to TRBD2 (6 bases). From germline, CDR1 is SGHVS and CDR2 FQNEAQ. The ends were cut back, 3 bases at V and 5 bases at J, with 7 bases in the middle. CDR3 length: 12 residues. CDR3 region: CASSFLAETQYF. In nucleotides, the CDR3 is TGTGCCAGCAGCTTCCTAGCGGAGACCCAGTACTTC.

This clone was detected a few times. J is TRBJ2-7 and V is TRBV27; D not certain. The CDR3 consists of 11 residues. Per germline, CDR1 MNHEY and CDR2 SMNVEV (reference sequence). Trimming cost V 5 bases and J 4 bases, with 6 bases left between them. In DNA, the CDR3 is TGTGCCAGCAGTCCGACTTACGAGCAGTACTTC. It translates to CASSPTYEQYF.

The chain couples TRBV28 to TRBJ1-1, with TRBD1 identical over 9 bases. The CDR3 extends over 17 amino acids. The V gene end was trimmed by 4 bases and the J gene end by 0 bases; junction bases not matched to a gene: 9. CDR1 is MDHEN, CDR2 SYDVKM, per germline. Written as DNA, the CDR3 is TGTGCCAGCAGTTCCGTGCGGACAGGGGATTTGAACACTGAAGCTTTCTTT. Translated, it gives CASSSVRTGDLNTEAFF.

This clone was seen once. V gene TRBV19 combines with J gene TRBJ1-3; 7 nucleotides agree with TRBD1. The CDR3 is 14 residues long. V shed 6 bases and J 0 bases; nucleotides not matched to a gene: 2. Germline-derived CDR1 and CDR2 are LNHDA and SQIVND (reference sequence). The CDR3 region has the DNA TGTGCCAGTAGCAGGGGGACCTCTGGAAACACCATATATTTT. Amino acid sequence: CASSRGTSGNTIYF. The entire variable domain, with the rest obtained from reference TRBV19 and TRBJ1-3, is as follows: DGGITQSPKYLFRKEGQNVTLSCEQNLNHDAMYWYRQDPGQGLRLIYYSQIVNDFQKGDIAEGYSVSREKKESFPLTVTSAQKNPTAFYLCASSRGTSGNTIYFGEGSWLTVV.